The 28 T cell receptor beta chains reported below all come from one sample, sequenced in a study of blood T cell repertoires in COVID-19. Assay used: immunoSEQ multiplex PCR; TCRdb lists only in-frame clones, some missing. Among 250,000 to 300,000 clones listed, roughly nine tenths were seen once. The sample consisted of peripheral blood. These receptors were taken from a man younger than 30 with active or convalescent COVID-19.

The J gene is TRBJ1-2, the V gene TRBV25-1, with TRBD1 as a possible D gene (5 bases). Deletions cut 1 base from V and 6 bases from J, with 9 bases between. Germline V gives CDR1 MGHDK, CDR2 SYGVNS. This CDR3 comprises 13 residues. In DNA form, the CDR3 reads TGTGCCAGCAGTGAATGGTCAGGGAATGGCTACACCTTC. Translation gives CASSEWSGNGYTF.

The rearrangement joins TRBV5-4 to TRBJ2-2; maybe TRBD1 (5 bases). Between the trimmed V and J ends, which lost 10 bases and 0 bases, there was a span of 10 bases. This CDR3 comprises 13 residues. CDR1 and CDR2 (germline): SGHNT, YYREEE (reference sequence). The CDR3 coding sequence is TGTGCCGGACAACAGCCGAACACCGGGGAGCTGTTTTTT. This codes for CAGQQPNTGELFF.

CDR3 region: CASSSSQGGYTF. CDR3 in DNA: TGTGCCAGCAGTTCATCACAGGGTGGCTACACCTTC. This chain connects TRBV6-7 to TRBJ1-2, with D possibly matching TRBD1 (6 bases). TRBV6-7 is labeled an ORF, and its function is uncertain. Trimming took off 4 bases at V and 7 bases at J, with 10 bases between the two ends. This CDR3 has 12 amino acids.

The CDR3 DNA reads TGTGCCAGTAGTATAGATGACACTAAAGGGGCCACTGAAGCTTTCTTT. This sequence encodes CASSIDDTKGATEAFF. The chain joins TRBV19 to TRBJ1-1; a possible D gene is TRBD1 (5 bases). V lost 0 bases and J lost 4, with 15 bases in between. Per germline, CDR1 LNHDA and CDR2 SQIVND (reference sequence). The CDR3 sequence is 16 residues long.

This chain links TRBV14 with TRBJ2-7, with 11 positions matching TRBD2. The CDR3 has 14 residues. V shed 4 bases, J shed 4 bases, and the junction held 3 bases outside the gene matches. Germline CDR1 reads SGHDN; CDR2 reads FVKESK. The CDR3 spells CASSPLAGGYEQYF. The CDR3 bases are TGTGCCAGCAGCCCCTTAGCGGGAGGGTACGAGCAGTACTTC.

V gene TRBV2 combines with J gene TRBJ2-6; maybe TRBD2 (5 bases). This CDR3 region has 14 residues. V dropped 7 bases and J dropped 3 bases, with 10 bases sitting between them. The V gene's germline CDR1 is SNHLY and CDR2 FYNNEI. CDR3 coding DNA: TGTGCCAGCATTTCCGGGGATGGGGCCAACGTCCTGACTTTC. It is translated as CASISGDGANVLTF.

The chain joins TRBV2 to TRBJ1-5; D gene unclear. CDR1 and CDR2 from the germline V gene are SNHLY and FYNNEI. The germline V and J ends were trimmed by 6 bases and 4 bases, with 7 bases remaining between them. The CDR3 length is 12 residues. The CDR3 sequence is CASRVANQPQHF. The CDR3 DNA reads as TGTGCCAGCAGGGTAGCGAATCAGCCCCAGCATTTT.

This chain links TRBV27 with TRBJ2-3; TRBD2 agrees at 12 bases. CDR1 is MNHEY, CDR2 SMNVEV, per germline (reference sequence). V trimming: 3 bases; J trimming: 1 base; junction bases outside the gene matches: 5. The CDR3 loop spans 17 amino acids. CDR3 DNA sequence: TGTGCCAGCAGTTTCCTAGCGGGGGGGCGGGGCACAGATACGCAGTATTTT. Translating it yields CASSFLAGGRGTDTQYF.

The rearrangement links TRBV28 to TRBJ2-3; 8 bases fit TRBD2. The V gene's germline CDR1 is MDHEN and CDR2 SYDVKM. J lost 3 bases, V lost 10 bases, and 12 bases had no gene match. The CDR3 spans 15 residues. CDR3 sequence reads: CATLERGGRTDTQYF. CDR3 bases: TGTGCCACCCTCGAACGGGGGGGGCGGACAGATACGCAGTATTTT.

CDR3 sequence reads: CASSFRFETKRFF. CDR3 DNA sequence: TGTGCCAGCAGCTTTCGGTTTGAGACAAAGAGGTTCTTC. This chain joins TRBV5-4 and TRBJ2-1; D is ambiguous. Germline lookup yields CDR1 SGHNT and CDR2 YYREEE (reference sequence). The CDR3 spans 13 residues. Trimming stripped 2 bases from V and 15 bases from J, with 18 bases between.

The chain links TRBV7-8 to TRBJ2-1; 7 bases are shared with TRBD1. With V trimmed by 5 bases and J by 12 bases, 7 bases remained unmatched. Germline V gives CDR1 SGHVS, CDR2 FQNEAQ. The CDR3 is made up of 12 amino acids. The CDR3 DNA reads TGTGCCAGCAGCCCCAGGGGGAGTGGGCAGTTCTTC. Protein sequence: CASSPRGSGQFF. Full variable domain (missing parts from reference TRBV7-8 and TRBJ2-1): GAGVSQSPRYKVAKRGQDVALRCDPISGHVSLFWYQQALGQGPEFLTYFQNEAQLDKSGLPSDRFFAERPEGSVSTLKIQRTQQEDSAVYLCASSPRGSGQFFGPGTRLTVL.

V usage is TRBV28 and J usage is TRBJ1-2; 9 nucleotides align to TRBD1. V gave up 3 bases and J gave up 8 bases; unmatched junction bases: 7. The CDR3 covers 14 residues. Germline V gene lookup returns CDR1 MDHEN and CDR2 SYDVKM. The CDR3 nucleotides read TGTGCCAGCAGTTTCCGGGACAGGGTAATGGGCTACACCTTC. Its translation: CASSFRDRVMGYTF.

The chain employs TRBV9 and TRBJ1-6, with 9 nucleotides matching TRBD1. Germline trimming cut 4 bases from V and 10 bases from J; bases unmatched to any gene: 9. The CDR3 is made up of 15 amino acids. Germline V gene data show CDR1 as SGDLS and CDR2 as YYNGEE. The CDR3 DNA sequence: TGTGCCAGCAGCCCCCACGGGACAGGGAAATCACCCCTCCACTTT. Protein: CASSPHGTGKSPLHF.

The chain joins TRBV11-2 to TRBJ2-7; the D gene is possibly TRBD2 (5 bases). The CDR3 is 15 amino acids. Deletions cut 1 base from V and 0 bases from J, with 10 bases between. Germline CDR1 SGHAT, CDR2 FQNNGV. CDR3 DNA: TGTGCCAGCAGCTTAGGGCCCAGCGGCTCCTACGAGCAGTACTTC. Encoded protein: CASSLGPSGSYEQYF.

In this sample, this clone turned up many times. The chain links TRBV20-1 to TRBJ1-1; D call uncertain. Trimming cost V 3 bases and J 2 bases, with 4 bases left between them. The CDR3 totals 11 residues. CDR1 is DFQATT and CDR2 is SNEGSKA in the germline V gene (reference sequence). CDR3 DNA sequence: TGCAGTGCTAGGTCTAACACTGAAGCTTTCTTT. Its translation is CSARSNTEAFF.

V usage is TRBV6-5 and J usage is TRBJ1-1, with D hard to call. The V end was cut by 2 bases, the J end by 5 bases, with 12 bases between. Germline CDR1 is MNHEY and CDR2 is SVGAGI. The CDR3 extends over 14 amino acids. The CDR3 DNA follows: TGTGCCAGCAGTTACAATTCAGGAGGGACTGAAGCTTTCTTT. As protein: CASSYNSGGTEAFF.

The chain joins TRBV19 to TRBJ2-1, with D maybe TRBD2 (7 bases). The CDR3 spans 15 residues. V lost 5 bases and J lost 10, with 21 bases in between. From germline, CDR1 is LNHDA and CDR2 SQIVND (reference sequence). The CDR3: CASSFGLDGGVEQFF. The CDR3 DNA is TGTGCCAGTAGTTTCGGACTAGACGGGGGCGTCGAGCAGTTCTTC.

V is TRBV7-9 and J is TRBJ2-1, with 14 bases identical to TRBD2. The V gene's germline CDR1 is SEHNR and CDR2 FQNEAQ (reference sequence). This CDR3 region has 15 residues. The ends lost 5 bases at V and 6 bases at J; junction bases unmatched: 3. The chain's CDR3 is CASSRLAGGPNEQFF. The CDR3 coding sequence is TGTGCCAGCAGCCGACTAGCGGGAGGGCCCAATGAGCAGTTCTTC.

The V gene is TRBV11-2, the J gene TRBJ2-7; no firm D call. Germline V gene sequence: CDR1 SGHAT, CDR2 FQNNGV. The CDR3 spans 12 residues. The germline V and J ends were trimmed by 3 bases and 2 bases, with 5 bases remaining between them. CDR3 bases: TGTGCCAGCAGCTTTAACACCTACGAGCAGTACTTC. Encoded protein: CASSFNTYEQYF.

The gene calls are TRBV25-1 and TRBJ2-7; D is undetermined. CDR1 and CDR2 from the germline V gene are MGHDK and SYGVNS. The CDR3 length is 11 residues. Trimming removed 8 bases at V and 5 bases at J, with 10 bases between. The CDR3 reads CASEANHEQYF. The CDR3 DNA follows: TGTGCCAGCGAGGCAAACCACGAGCAGTACTTC.

The gene calls are TRBV18 and TRBJ1-2; D possibly corresponds to TRBD1 (5 bases). Trimming removed 3 bases at V and 2 bases at J, with 10 bases between. The CDR3 sequence is 14 residues long. Germline V CDR1 and CDR2: KGHSH, LQKENI. CDR3 region: CASSPQGANYGYTF. The DNA for the CDR3 is TGTGCCAGCTCACCCCAGGGCGCAAACTATGGCTACACCTTC. Complete variable domain (other parts from reference TRBV18 and TRBJ1-2): NAGVMQNPRHLVRRRGQEARLRCSPMKGHSHVYWYRQLPEEGLKFMVYLQKENIIDESGMPKERFSAEFPKEGPSILRIQQVVRGDSAAYFCASSPQGANYGYTFGSGTRLTVV.

In this sample, this clone turned up once. This chain joins TRBV5-4 and TRBJ2-5; 12 nucleotides match TRBD2. Germline V CDR1 and CDR2: SGHNT, YYREEE (reference sequence). With V trimmed by 0 bases and J by 3 bases, 3 bases remained unmatched. This CDR3 is 16 amino acids long. CDR3 sequence (DNA): TGTGCCAGCAGCTTGGCTTGGACTAGCGGGGAAGAGACCCAGTACTTC. Translated, it gives CASSLAWTSGEETQYF.

The sample holds a few counts of this clone. This chain connects TRBV6-2 or TRBV6-3 to TRBJ2-7, with a tentative D call TRBD1 (5 bases). Trimming pared 1 base from V and 2 bases from J, leaving 12 bases between. Germline CDR1 reads MNHEY; CDR2 reads SVGEGT. This CDR3 is built from 15 residues. This CDR3 reads CASSYFVDSTYEQYF. The DNA for the CDR3 is TGTGCCAGCAGTTACTTTGTCGACAGCACCTACGAGCAGTACTTC.

The sample holds one count of this clone. The chain links TRBV11-2 to TRBJ2-5, with D tentatively TRBD2 (7 bases). This CDR3 comprises 16 residues. V dropped 5 bases and J dropped 9 bases, with 25 bases sitting between them. Germline CDR1 is SGHAT and CDR2 is FQNNGV. The CDR3: CASSPRREGGSLAQYF. Here the CDR3 DNA reads TGTGCCAGCAGCCCCCGCAGGGAGGGGGGTAGTTTGGCCCAGTACTTC. The whole variable domain, filled in from reference TRBV11-2 and TRBJ2-5, reads EAGVAQSPRYKIIEKRQSVAFWCNPISGHATLYWYQQILGQGPKLLIQFQNNGVVDDSQLPKDRFSAERLKGVDSTLKIQPAKLEDSAVYLCASSPRREGGSLAQYFGPGTRLLVL.

The rearrangement links TRBV7-2 to TRBJ2-5; D is uncertain. The CDR3 covers 12 residues. V was trimmed by 5 bases and J by 5 bases, leaving 9 bases between them. Per germline, CDR1 SGHTA and CDR2 FQGNSA. The CDR3 DNA sequence: TGTGCCAGCAGCGGTAGCCGGGAGACCCAGTACTTC. Protein sequence: CASSGSRETQYF.

The chain combines TRBV24-1 with TRBJ2-7; D perhaps matches TRBD1 (5 bases). The CDR3 loop spans 13 amino acids. Germline assignment: CDR1 KGHDR and CDR2 SFDVKD. V lost 4 bases to trimming and J lost 3 bases, with 9 bases between them. CDR3 sequence reads: CATSEADSYEQYF. The CDR3 nucleotides are TGTGCCACCAGTGAAGCAGACAGCTACGAGCAGTACTTC.

The V and J genes are TRBV30 and TRBJ2-5, with 10 nucleotides matching TRBD1. V shed 2 bases, J shed 8 bases, and the junction held 5 bases outside the gene matches. This CDR3 comprises 13 residues. From germline, CDR1 is GTSNPN and CDR2 SVGIG (reference sequence). The DNA of the CDR3 is TGTGCCTGGAGTCGGGACAGGGGTTTAACCCAGTACTTC. Its translation: CAWSRDRGLTQYF.

This clone appeared a few times. The chain joins TRBV5-1 to TRBJ1-3; D possibly corresponds to TRBD1 (6 bases). The V gene lost 2 bases and the J gene lost 4 bases, with 16 bases spanning the gap. The CDR3 has 16 residues. Per the germline V gene, CDR1 is SGHRS and CDR2 is YFSETQ. CDR3: CASSLSWQGKGNTIYF. In DNA form, the CDR3 reads TGCGCCAGCAGCTTATCGTGGCAGGGGAAGGGAAACACCATATATTTT.